The entry that follows covers one TCR beta chain sequence. Its target is unknown. This specimen belongs to a study of untreated major depressive disorder. Study-level points and caveats: CD4+ T cells from depressed patients used TRBV05-01 (Vbeta 5.1) more often than controls.

All participants were of European descent. Sequencing used immunoSEQ multiplex PCR; TCRdb keeps in-frame clones, though not all of them. Seen here are roughly 14,000 clones, about 93% observed once, and the top ten hold about 1.7%. The CDR3 has 15 residues. Germline CDR1 reads SGHRS; CDR2 reads YFSETQ. Trimming took 0 bases from V and 4 from J, leaving 11 bases between them. The clonotype comes from a woman aged 30 to 39 with major depressive disorder. The rearrangement uses TRBV5-1 and TRBJ1-3; D is uncertain. The sample taken for sequencing was CD4+ T cells from PBMCs. CDR3 amino acids: CASSLVGQIGNTIYF. CDR3 DNA: TGCGCCAGCAGCTTGGTTGGCCAGATAGGAAACACCATATATTTT. The whole variable domain, filled in from reference TRBV5-1 and TRBJ1-3, reads KAGVTQTPRYLIKTRGQQVTLSCSPISGHRSVSWYQQTPGQGLQFLFEYFSETQRNKGNFPGRFSGRQFSNSRSEMNVSTLELGDSALYLCASSLVGQIGNTIYFGEGSWLTVV.